This passage covers 18 T cell receptor beta chains from one sample sequenced in a study of T cell repertoires in cytomegalovirus infection. Their target antigens are unknown. TCRdb analysed the reads with MiXCR anew, one entry per CDR3 protein. This sample has hundreds of thousands of distinct CDR3 sequences, with about two fifths found just once. Source: cultured PBMCs, taken from culture after CMV antigen stimulation. The receptors derive from a human donor in good health (CMV status not recorded). Some clones in this sample may be carry-over from other donors' samples.

This clonotype was seen only once. The chain is built from TRBV5-4 and TRBJ2-5; D is ambiguous. The length of the CDR3 is 13 residues. CDR1 and CDR2 from the germline V gene are SGHNT and YYREEE (reference sequence). V gave up 4 bases and J gave up 5 bases, with 12 bases separating them. The CDR3 coding sequence is TGTGCCAGCAGCCGGACGAATCGGGAGACCCAGTACTTC. It codes for CASSRTNRETQYF.

The J gene is TRBJ1-5, the V gene TRBV2; D is perhaps TRBD1 (5 bases). V lost 5 bases, J lost 2 bases, and 10 bases lay in between. The CDR3 consists of 14 residues. The V gene's germline CDR1 is SNHLY and CDR2 FYNNEI. The CDR3 coding sequence is TGTGCCAGCAGTTGGCAGGGAGGCAATCAGCCCCAGCATTTT. This sequence encodes CASSWQGGNQPQHF.

CDR3 sequence: CASSVSGGNEQFF. In DNA form, the CDR3 reads TGTGCCAGCAGCGTTAGCGGGGGGAATGAGCAGTTCTTC. This chain links TRBV7-9 with TRBJ2-1; TRBD2 agrees at 10 bases. The CDR3 loop spans 13 amino acids. Trimming cost V 5 bases and J 7 bases; bases outside gene matches: 2. CDR1 is SEHNR, CDR2 FQNEAQ, per germline (reference sequence).

V and J are TRBV19 and TRBJ2-7; D uncertain. Trimming took 3 bases from V and 2 from J, leaving 8 bases between them. The CDR3 runs 13 residues. In germline, CDR1 is LNHDA, CDR2 SQIVND (reference sequence). The CDR3: CASSMPVPYEQYF. For the CDR3, the DNA is TGTGCCAGTAGTATGCCGGTGCCCTACGAGCAGTACTTC.

This chain uses TRBV7-6 with TRBJ1-2; 7 bases are a match to TRBD1. With 4 bases clipped from V and 6 bases from J, the junction kept 11 bases outside the gene matches. Germline lookup yields CDR1 SGHVS and CDR2 FNYEAQ. There are 15 residues in the CDR3. The CDR3 here is CASSSYRQGGHGYTF. CDR3 bases: TGTGCCAGCAGCTCGTACCGGCAGGGGGGACATGGCTACACCTTC.

This clonotype was picked up a small number of times. The chain recombines TRBV6-1 with TRBJ2-5, with 8 bases lining up with TRBD2. The CDR3 extends over 14 amino acids. The ends lost 6 bases at V and 3 bases at J; junction bases unmatched: 6. CDR1 and CDR2 from the germline V gene are MNHNS and SASEGT. The CDR3 reads CASRPRGGEETQYF. The CDR3 bases are TGTGCCAGCAGACCACGGGGGGGCGAAGAGACCCAGTACTTC.

A few counts support this clonotype. J is TRBJ2-1 and V is TRBV12-3 or TRBV12-4; possibly TRBD2 for D (6 bases). V was shortened by 7 bases and J by 8 bases, with 24 bases between the two germline ends. This CDR3 is 16 amino acids long. Here the CDR3 reads CASTFSGGSGNYEQFF. The CDR3 nucleotides read TGTGCCAGCACCTTCTCTGGGGGGTCAGGCAACTATGAGCAGTTCTTC.

The chain is built from TRBV24-1 and TRBJ1-5; D not certain. The V gene's germline CDR1 is KGHDR and CDR2 SFDVKD. Trimming removed 2 bases at V and 4 bases at J, with 2 bases between. The CDR3 totals 12 residues. The CDR3 sequence is CATSDSNQPQHF. The CDR3 region has the DNA TGTGCCACCAGTGATTCAAATCAGCCCCAGCATTTT.

This clonotype was seen once. The chain joins TRBV12-3 or TRBV12-4 to TRBJ2-7; perhaps TRBD2 as D (7 bases). V was cut by 5 bases and J by 0 bases, with 17 bases left in between. The CDR3 extends over 16 amino acids. CDR3 nucleotides: TGTGCCAGCAGTACAAGGGGGGGCTCTATCTCCTACGAGCAGTACTTC. This encodes CASSTRGGSISYEQYF.

This clonotype was seen a few times. The chain uses TRBV7-2 and TRBJ2-7, with 8 bases lining up with TRBD1. The CDR3 spans 16 residues. Germline-derived CDR1 and CDR2 are SGHTA and FQGNSA. The V and J ends lost 5 bases and 1 base, in that order; junction bases with no gene match: 10. The CDR3 is CASSPRTGSPSYEQYF. CDR3 sequence (DNA): TGTGCCAGCAGCCCGAGGACAGGGTCCCCTTCCTACGAGCAGTACTTC. Filled out from reference TRBV7-2 and TRBJ2-7, the complete variable domain reads GAGVSQSPSNKVTEKGKDVELRCDPISGHTALYWYRQSLGQGLEFLIYFQGNSAPDKSGLPSDRFSAERTGGSVSTLTIQRTQQEDSAVYLCASSPRTGSPSYEQYFGPGTRLTVT.

The chain combines TRBV7-9 with TRBJ1-6; 9 bases agree with TRBD1. Unmatched junction bases numbered 6, after V lost 5 bases and J lost 10 bases. Germline loops: CDR1 SEHNR, CDR2 FQNEAQ (reference sequence). CDR3 length: 14 residues. In nucleotides, the CDR3 is TGTGCCAGCAGCCCGCTGGGACAGGGATCACCCCTCCACTTT. Its protein is CASSPLGQGSPLHF.

The DNA of the CDR3 is TGTGCCAGCAGCTCCTCGACAGAATATAATTCACCCCTCCACTTT. Protein sequence: CASSSSTEYNSPLHF. The V and J genes are TRBV7-2 and TRBJ1-6, with D perhaps TRBD1 (5 bases). The germline V gene has CDR1 SGHTA and CDR2 FQGNSA. This CDR3 region has 15 residues. V dropped 4 bases and J dropped 4 bases, with 11 bases sitting between them. Supplemented by reference TRBV7-2 and TRBJ1-6, the full variable domain reads GAGVSQSPSNKVTEKGKDVELRCDPISGHTALYWYRQSLGQGLEFLIYFQGNSAPDKSGLPSDRFSAERTGGSVSTLTIQRTQQEDSAVYLCASSSSTEYNSPLHFGNGTRLTVT.

This clonotype appeared a few times. This rearrangement joins TRBV7-8 to TRBJ1-2; D might be TRBD1 (5 bases). This CDR3 spans 15 amino acids. Germline loops: CDR1 SGHVS, CDR2 FQNEAQ. V was clipped by 8 bases and J by 3 bases, with 19 bases between them. CDR3 sequence: CASQQEAGNYYGYTF. CDR3 nucleotide sequence: TGTGCCAGCCAACAGGAGGCAGGGAATTACTATGGCTACACCTTC.

This clonotype has just a few counts. The chain is built from TRBV27 and TRBJ1-1, with a tentative D call TRBD1 (6 bases). Germline CDR1 and CDR2: MNHEY and SMNVEV (reference sequence). CDR3 size: 15 residues. V lost 0 bases and J lost 4, with 12 bases in between. The CDR3 DNA reads TGTGCCAGCAGTTTATCCGGGGGCCTCGGCACTGAAGCTTTCTTT. This translates into CASSLSGGLGTEAFF.

This clonotype was observed at least ten times. This chain joins TRBV6-1 and TRBJ1-4; no clear D gene. Trimming took 5 bases from V and 7 from J, leaving 20 bases between them. CDR1 MNHNS and CDR2 SASEGT come from the germline V gene. This CDR3 is built from 16 residues. This CDR3 reads CASSNHRTGISEKLFF. The CDR3 DNA sequence: TGTGCCAGCAGTAACCACCGGACTGGGATAAGTGAAAAACTGTTTTTT.

The chain recombines TRBV7-2 with TRBJ2-1, with D unresolved. The CDR3 runs 17 residues. The germline V gene has CDR1 SGHTA and CDR2 FQGNSA. The germline V and J ends were trimmed by 5 bases and 3 bases, with 20 bases remaining between them. The CDR3 DNA sequence: TGTGCCAGCAGCCGACCCGCGAGGCAGGCGATCTACAATGAGCAGTTCTTC. Translation: CASSRPARQAIYNEQFF. The complete variable domain, with remaining parts taken from reference TRBV7-2 and TRBJ2-1, reads GAGVSQSPSNKVTEKGKDVELRCDPISGHTALYWYRQSLGQGLEFLIYFQGNSAPDKSGLPSDRFSAERTGGSVSTLTIQRTQQEDSAVYLCASSRPARQAIYNEQFFGPGTRLTVL.

This clonotype is a singleton in its sample. The chain has TRBV6-5 and TRBJ1-2; D gene uncertain. Germline loops: CDR1 MNHEY, CDR2 SVGAGI. The CDR3 is 14 residues long. V dropped 5 bases and J dropped 5 bases, with 15 bases sitting between them. CDR3 coding DNA: TGTGCCAGCAGTCGAAGAGCGAAACTTTATGGCTACACCTTC. This encodes CASSRRAKLYGYTF.

The V and J genes are TRBV9 and TRBJ2-1; D ambiguous. CDR1 is SGDLS, CDR2 YYNGEE, per germline. Trimming cost V 0 bases and J 0 bases, with 10 bases left between them. The CDR3 contains 16 residues. CDR3 coding DNA: TGTGCCAGCAGCGTAGTGGGCGCGAGCTCCTACAATGAGCAGTTCTTC. It encodes CASSVVGASSYNEQFF.